The sequence of this T cell receptor beta chain was determined in a study of blood T cell repertoires in COVID-19. The table came from immunoSEQ multiplex PCR; TCRdb's copy has only in-frame clones and leaves some out. The data contain roughly 250,000 clones, about 80% of them singletons. Looked up from germline, CDR1 is SGHVS and CDR2 is FNYEAQ. V was shortened by 5 bases and J by 2 bases, with 16 bases between the two germline ends. The CDR3 has 16 amino acids. The clonotype originates from an older person with COVID-19, enrolled during active disease. Sample: peripheral blood. The chain carries TRBV7-6 and TRBJ1-3; the D is unclear. As DNA, the CDR3 is TGTGCCAGCAGCCCTACAGTGTTAGGAACTGGAAACACCATATATTTT. It encodes CASSPTVLGTGNTIYF.